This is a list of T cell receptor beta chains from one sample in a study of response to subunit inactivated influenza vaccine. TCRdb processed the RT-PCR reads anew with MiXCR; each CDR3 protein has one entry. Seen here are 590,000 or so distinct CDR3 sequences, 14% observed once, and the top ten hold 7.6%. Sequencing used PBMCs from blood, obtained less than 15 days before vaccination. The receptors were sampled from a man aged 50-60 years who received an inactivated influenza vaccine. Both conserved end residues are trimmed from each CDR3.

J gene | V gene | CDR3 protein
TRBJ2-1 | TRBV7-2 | ASSRSPRGSYNEQF
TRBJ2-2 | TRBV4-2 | ASSQVQGARTGELF
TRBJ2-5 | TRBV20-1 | SARESRTTQY
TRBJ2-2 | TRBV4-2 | ACSHAGASGTPGFGELF
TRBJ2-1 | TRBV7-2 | ASSLVSSGNNEQF
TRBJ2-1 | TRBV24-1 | ATSAPAGLQPTYNEQF
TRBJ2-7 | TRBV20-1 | SARDETSGRLY
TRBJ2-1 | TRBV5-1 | ASSFAQDNEQF
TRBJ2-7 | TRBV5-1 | ASSLADGTYEQY
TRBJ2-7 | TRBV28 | ASSARAYLSYEQY
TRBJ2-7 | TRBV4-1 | ASSQVRGQGYEQY